This T cell receptor beta chain was identified during a study of T cells in Graves' hyperthyroidism and ophthalmopathy. RNA transcripts yielded amplified TCR beta CDR3 regions. Researchers ran a first-round RT-PCR on the TCR CDR3 using the HTBI primer set. TCRdb passed the multiplex PCR reads through MiXCR, listing each CDR3 protein once. There are a few hundred thousand distinct CDR3 sequences in the sample; roughly 18% occur only once, and about 45% lies in the top ten. PBMCs came from 10 ml fresh peripheral blood. This clonotype has at least ten counts. This CDR3 region has 12 residues. Germline V gene lookup returns CDR1 SNHLY and CDR2 FYNNEI. The V end lost 4 bases, the J end lost 5 bases, and 9 bases lay between the germline ends.

This clonotype originated in a man aged 35 to 55 with Graves' hyperthyroidism. The V gene is TRBV2, the J gene TRBJ2-7, with D uncertain. Sequenced input: blood. This CDR3 is CASSVQTHEQYF. CDR3 DNA sequence: TGTGCCAGCAGTGTGCAGACCCACGAGCAGTACTTC.